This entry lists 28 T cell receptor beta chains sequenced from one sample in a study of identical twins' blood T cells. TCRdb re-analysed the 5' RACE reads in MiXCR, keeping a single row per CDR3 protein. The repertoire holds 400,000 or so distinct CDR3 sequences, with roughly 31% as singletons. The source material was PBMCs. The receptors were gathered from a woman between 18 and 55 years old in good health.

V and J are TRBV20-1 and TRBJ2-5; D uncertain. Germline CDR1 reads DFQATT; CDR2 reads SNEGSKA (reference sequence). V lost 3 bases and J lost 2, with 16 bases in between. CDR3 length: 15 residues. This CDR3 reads CSASNPLTAQETQYF. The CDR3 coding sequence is TGCAGTGCTAGTAATCCGCTGACGGCTCAAGAGACCCAGTACTTC.

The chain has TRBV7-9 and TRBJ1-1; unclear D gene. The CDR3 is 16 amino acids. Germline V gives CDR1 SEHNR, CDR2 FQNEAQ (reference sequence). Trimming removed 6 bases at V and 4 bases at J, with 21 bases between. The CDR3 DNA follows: TGTGCCAGCAGACAAAAGCCCGGGCTACGGGTCACTGAAGCTTTCTTT. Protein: CASRQKPGLRVTEAFF. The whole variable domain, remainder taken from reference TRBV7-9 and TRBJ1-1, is DTGVSQNPRHKITKRGQNVTFRCDPISEHNRLYWYRQTLGQGPEFLTYFQNEAQLEKSRLLSDRFSAERPKGSFSTLEIQRTEQGDSAMYLCASRQKPGLRVTEAFFGQGTRLTVV.

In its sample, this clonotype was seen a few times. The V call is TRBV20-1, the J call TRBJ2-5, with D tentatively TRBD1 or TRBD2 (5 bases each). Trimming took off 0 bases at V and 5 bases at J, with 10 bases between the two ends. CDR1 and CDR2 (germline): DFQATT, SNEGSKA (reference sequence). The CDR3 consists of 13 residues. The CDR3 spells CSARDHGDETQYF. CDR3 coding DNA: TGCAGTGCTAGAGATCACGGGGACGAGACCCAGTACTTC.

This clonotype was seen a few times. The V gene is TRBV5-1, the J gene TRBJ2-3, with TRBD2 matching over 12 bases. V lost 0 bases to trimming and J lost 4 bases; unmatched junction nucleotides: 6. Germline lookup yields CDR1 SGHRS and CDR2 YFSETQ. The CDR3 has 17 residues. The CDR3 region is CASSLELAGGGADTQYF. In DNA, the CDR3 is TGCGCCAGCAGCTTGGAACTAGCGGGAGGAGGAGCAGATACGCAGTATTTT. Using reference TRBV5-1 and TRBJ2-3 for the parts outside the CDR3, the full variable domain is KAGVTQTPRYLIKTRGQQVTLSCSPISGHRSVSWYQQTPGQGLQFLFEYFSETQRNKGNFPGRFSGRQFSNSRSEMNVSTLELGDSALYLCASSLELAGGGADTQYFGPGTRLTVL.

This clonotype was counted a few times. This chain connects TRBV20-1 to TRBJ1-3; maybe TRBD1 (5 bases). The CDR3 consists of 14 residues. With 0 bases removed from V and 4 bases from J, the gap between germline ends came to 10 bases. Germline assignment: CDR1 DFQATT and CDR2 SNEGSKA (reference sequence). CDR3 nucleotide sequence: TGCAGTGCTAGAGATGTGGGGACCGGAAACACCATATATTTT. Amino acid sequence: CSARDVGTGNTIYF.

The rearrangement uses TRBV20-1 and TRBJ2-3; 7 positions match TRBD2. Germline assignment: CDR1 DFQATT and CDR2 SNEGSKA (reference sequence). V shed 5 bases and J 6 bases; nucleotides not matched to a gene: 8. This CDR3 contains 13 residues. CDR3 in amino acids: CSAQGLERDTQYF. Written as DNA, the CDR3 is TGCAGTGCTCAAGGACTAGAGCGGGATACGCAGTATTTT.

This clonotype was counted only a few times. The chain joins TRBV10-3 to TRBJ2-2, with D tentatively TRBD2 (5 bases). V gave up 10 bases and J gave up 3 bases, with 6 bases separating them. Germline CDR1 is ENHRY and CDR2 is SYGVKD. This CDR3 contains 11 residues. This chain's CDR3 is CATRDTGELFF. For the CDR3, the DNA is TGTGCCACGAGGGACACCGGGGAGCTGTTTTTT.

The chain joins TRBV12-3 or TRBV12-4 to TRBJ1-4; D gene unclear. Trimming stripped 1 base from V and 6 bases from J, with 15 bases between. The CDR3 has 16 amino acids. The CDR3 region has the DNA TGTGCCAGCAGTTTAGGAGCCGGGTATACGGATGAAAAACTGTTTTTT. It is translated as CASSLGAGYTDEKLFF.

CDR3 DNA sequence: TGTGCCACCAGTGATTACCGGGAGCCACGGGACAATGAGCAGTTCTTC. As protein: CATSDYREPRDNEQFF. V gene TRBV24-1 combines with J gene TRBJ2-1, with D possibly matching TRBD2 (6 bases). CDR1 is KGHDR and CDR2 is SFDVKD in the germline V gene. The CDR3 loop spans 16 amino acids. The germline V and J ends were trimmed by 2 bases and 5 bases, with 15 bases remaining between them.

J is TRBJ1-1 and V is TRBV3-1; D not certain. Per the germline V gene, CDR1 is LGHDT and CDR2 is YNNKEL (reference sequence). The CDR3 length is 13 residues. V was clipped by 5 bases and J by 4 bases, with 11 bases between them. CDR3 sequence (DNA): TGTGCCAGCAGCAGCCGGCCGGTCACTGAAGCTTTCTTT. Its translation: CASSSRPVTEAFF.

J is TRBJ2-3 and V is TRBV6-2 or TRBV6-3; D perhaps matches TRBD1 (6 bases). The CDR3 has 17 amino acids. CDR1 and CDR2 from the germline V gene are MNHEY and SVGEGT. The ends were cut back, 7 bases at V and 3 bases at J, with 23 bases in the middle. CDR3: CASTLARGSRGTDTQYF. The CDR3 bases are TGTGCCAGCACTCTGGCCCGAGGTAGCAGGGGAACAGATACGCAGTATTTT.

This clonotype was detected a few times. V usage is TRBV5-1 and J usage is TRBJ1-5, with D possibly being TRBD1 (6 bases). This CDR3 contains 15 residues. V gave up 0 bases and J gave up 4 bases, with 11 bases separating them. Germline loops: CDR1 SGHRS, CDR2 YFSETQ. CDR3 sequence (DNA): TGCGCCAGCAGCTTGGGAGGACAGTTTAATCAGCCCCAGCATTTT. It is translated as CASSLGGQFNQPQHF.

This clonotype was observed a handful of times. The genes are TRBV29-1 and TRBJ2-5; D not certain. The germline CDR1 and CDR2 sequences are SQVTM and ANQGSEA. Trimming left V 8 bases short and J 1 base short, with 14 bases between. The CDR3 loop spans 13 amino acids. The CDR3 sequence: CSHSKSPQETQYF. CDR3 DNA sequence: TGCAGCCACTCCAAAAGCCCCCAAGAGACCCAGTACTTC.

The CDR3, as DNA: TGTGCCAGCAGTCAGGACAGGGACTACGAGCAGTACTTC. It specifies CASSQDRDYEQYF. V gene TRBV6-4 combines with J gene TRBJ2-7, with TRBD1 identical over 8 bases. The CDR3 is 13 residues long. Trimming cost V 5 bases and J 3 bases; bases outside gene matches: 3. CDR1 is MRHNA, CDR2 SNTAGT, per germline.

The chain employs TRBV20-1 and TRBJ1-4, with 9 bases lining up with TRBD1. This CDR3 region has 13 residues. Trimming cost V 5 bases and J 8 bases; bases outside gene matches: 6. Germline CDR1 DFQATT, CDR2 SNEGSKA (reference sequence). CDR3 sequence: CSAGGQGGEKLFF. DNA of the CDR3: TGCAGTGCTGGGGGACAGGGAGGCGAAAAACTGTTTTTT.

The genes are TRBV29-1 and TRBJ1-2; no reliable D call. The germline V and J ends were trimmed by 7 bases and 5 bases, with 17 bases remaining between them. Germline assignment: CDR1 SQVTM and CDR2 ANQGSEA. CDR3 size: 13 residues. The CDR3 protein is CSAVPRERYGYTF. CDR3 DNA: TGCAGCGCCGTTCCCCGGGAAAGATATGGCTACACCTTC.

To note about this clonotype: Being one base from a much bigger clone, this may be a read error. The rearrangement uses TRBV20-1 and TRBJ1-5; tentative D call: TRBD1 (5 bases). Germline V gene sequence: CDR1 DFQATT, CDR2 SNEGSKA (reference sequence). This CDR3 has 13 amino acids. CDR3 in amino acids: CSASRGSNRPQHF. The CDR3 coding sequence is TGCAGTGCTAGTAGGGGCAGCAATCGGCCCCAGCATTTT.

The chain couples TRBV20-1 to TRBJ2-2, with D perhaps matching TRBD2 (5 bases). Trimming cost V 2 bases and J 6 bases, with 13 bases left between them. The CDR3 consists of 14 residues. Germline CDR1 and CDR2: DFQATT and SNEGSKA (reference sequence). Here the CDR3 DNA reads TGCAGTGCTAGATCCGGCGGACTCTCCGGGGAGCTGTTTTTT. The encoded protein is CSARSGGLSGELFF.

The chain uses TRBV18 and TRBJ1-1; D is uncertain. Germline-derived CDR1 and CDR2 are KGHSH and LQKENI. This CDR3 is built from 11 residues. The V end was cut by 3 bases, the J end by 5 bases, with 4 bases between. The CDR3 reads CASSPQTEAFF. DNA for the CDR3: TGTGCCAGCTCACCTCAGACTGAAGCTTTCTTT. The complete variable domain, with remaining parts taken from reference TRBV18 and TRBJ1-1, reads NAGVMQNPRHLVRRRGQEARLRCSPMKGHSHVYWYRQLPEEGLKFMVYLQKENIIDESGMPKERFSAEFPKEGPSILRIQQVVRGDSAAYFCASSPQTEAFFGQGTRLTVV.

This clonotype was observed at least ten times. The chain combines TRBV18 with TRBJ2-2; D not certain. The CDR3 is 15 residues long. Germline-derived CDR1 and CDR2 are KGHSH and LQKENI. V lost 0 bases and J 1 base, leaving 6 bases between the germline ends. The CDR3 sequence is CASSPPAKNTGELFF. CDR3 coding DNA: TGTGCCAGCTCACCACCGGCAAAGAACACCGGGGAGCTGTTTTTT.

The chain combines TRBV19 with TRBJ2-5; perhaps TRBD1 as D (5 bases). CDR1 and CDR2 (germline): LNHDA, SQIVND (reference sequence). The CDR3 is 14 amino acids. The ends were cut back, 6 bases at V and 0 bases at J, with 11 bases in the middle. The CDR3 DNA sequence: TGTGCCAGTAGGATAACAGGCCACCAAGAGACCCAGTACTTC. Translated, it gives CASRITGHQETQYF.

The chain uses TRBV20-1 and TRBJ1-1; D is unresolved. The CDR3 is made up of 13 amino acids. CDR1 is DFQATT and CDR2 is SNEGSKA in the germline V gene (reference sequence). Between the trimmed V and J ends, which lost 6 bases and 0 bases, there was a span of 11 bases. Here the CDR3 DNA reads TGCAGTGCCATAAGGGCGCTGAACACTGAAGCTTTCTTT. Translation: CSAIRALNTEAFF.

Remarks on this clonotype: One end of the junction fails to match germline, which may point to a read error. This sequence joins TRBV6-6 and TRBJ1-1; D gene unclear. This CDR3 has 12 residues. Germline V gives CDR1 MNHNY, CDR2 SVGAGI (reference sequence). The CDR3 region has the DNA TGTGCCAGCAGTTACGGAAACACTGAAGTTTTCTTT. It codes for CASSYGNTEVFF.

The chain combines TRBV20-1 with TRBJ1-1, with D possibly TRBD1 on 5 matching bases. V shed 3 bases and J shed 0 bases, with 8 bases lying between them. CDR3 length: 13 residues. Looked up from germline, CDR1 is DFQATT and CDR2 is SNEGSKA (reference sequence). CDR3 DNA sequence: TGCAGTGCTAGGCGGACACTGAACACTGAAGCTTTCTTT. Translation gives CSARRTLNTEAFF.

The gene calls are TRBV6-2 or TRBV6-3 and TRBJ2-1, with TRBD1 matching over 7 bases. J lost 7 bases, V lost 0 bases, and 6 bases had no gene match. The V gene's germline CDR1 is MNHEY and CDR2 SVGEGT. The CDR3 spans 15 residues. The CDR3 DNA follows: TGTGCCAGCAGTTACTCCCGGACAGGTGGTAATGAGCAGTTCTTC. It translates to CASSYSRTGGNEQFF.

CDR3 in DNA: TGCGCCAGCAGCTTCCGCGCAGGCGAAGAGACCCAGTACTTC. As protein: CASSFRAGEETQYF. The chain uses TRBV5-1 and TRBJ2-5; D is ambiguous. Germline V CDR1 and CDR2: SGHRS, YFSETQ. This CDR3 comprises 14 residues. With 2 bases removed from V and 3 bases from J, the gap between germline ends came to 11 bases.

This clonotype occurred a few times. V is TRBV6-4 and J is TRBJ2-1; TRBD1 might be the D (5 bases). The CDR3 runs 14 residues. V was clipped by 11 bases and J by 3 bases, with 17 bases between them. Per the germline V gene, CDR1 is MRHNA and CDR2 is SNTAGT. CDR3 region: CAFRTLSLYNEQFF. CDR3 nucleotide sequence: TGTGCCTTCCGGACACTAAGCCTCTACAATGAGCAGTTCTTC.

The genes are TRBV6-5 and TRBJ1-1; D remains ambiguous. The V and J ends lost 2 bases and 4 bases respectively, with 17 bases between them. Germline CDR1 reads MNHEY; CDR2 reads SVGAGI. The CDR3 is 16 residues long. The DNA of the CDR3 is TGTGCCAGCAGTTACCCCAAATCCGGCCGTGGCACTGAAGCTTTCTTT. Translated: CASSYPKSGRGTEAFF.